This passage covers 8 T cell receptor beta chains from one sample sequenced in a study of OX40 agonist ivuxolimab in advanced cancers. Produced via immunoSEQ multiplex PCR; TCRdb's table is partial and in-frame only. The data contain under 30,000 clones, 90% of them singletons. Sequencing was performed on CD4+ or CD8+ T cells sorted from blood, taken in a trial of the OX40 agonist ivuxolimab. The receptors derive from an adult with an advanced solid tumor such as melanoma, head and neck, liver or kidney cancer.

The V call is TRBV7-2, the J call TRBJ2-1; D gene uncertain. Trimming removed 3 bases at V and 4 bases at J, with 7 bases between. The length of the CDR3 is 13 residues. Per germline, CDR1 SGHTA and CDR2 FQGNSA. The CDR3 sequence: CASSFVEYNEQFF. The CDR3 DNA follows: TGTGCCAGCAGCTTCGTCGAATACAATGAGCAGTTCTTC.

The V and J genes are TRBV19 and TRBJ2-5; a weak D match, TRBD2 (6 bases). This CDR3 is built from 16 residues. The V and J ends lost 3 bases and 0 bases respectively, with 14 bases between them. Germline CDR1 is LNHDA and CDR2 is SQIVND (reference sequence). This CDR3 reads CASSIGSGRYQETQYF. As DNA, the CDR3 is TGTGCCAGTAGTATCGGGTCAGGGAGGTACCAAGAGACCCAGTACTTC.

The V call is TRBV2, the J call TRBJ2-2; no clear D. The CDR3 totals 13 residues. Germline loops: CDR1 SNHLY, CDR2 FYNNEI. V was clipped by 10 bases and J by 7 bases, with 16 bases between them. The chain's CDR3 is CAILDSLGGELFF. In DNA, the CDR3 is TGTGCCATCCTAGACTCTTTGGGCGGGGAGCTGTTTTTT.

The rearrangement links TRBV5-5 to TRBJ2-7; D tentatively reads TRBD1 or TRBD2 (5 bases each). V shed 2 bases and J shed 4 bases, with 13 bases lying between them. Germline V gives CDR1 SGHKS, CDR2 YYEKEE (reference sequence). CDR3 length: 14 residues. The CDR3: CASSFGQGGYEQYF. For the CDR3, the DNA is TGTGCCAGCAGCTTTGGTCAGGGCGGGTACGAGCAGTACTTC.

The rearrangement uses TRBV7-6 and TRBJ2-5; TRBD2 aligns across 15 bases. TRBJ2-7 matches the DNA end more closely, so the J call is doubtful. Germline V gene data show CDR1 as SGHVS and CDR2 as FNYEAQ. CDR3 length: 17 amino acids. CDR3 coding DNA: TGTGCCAGCAGCTCGGGACTAGCGGGAGGATTAGGCTACGAGCAGTACTTC. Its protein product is CASSSGLAGGLGYEQYF.

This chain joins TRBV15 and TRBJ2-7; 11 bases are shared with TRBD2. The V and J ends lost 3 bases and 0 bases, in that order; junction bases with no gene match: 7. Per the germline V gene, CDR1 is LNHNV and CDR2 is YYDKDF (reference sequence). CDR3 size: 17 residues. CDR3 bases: TGTGCCACCAGCAGTGGTCGACTAGCGGGGAGCTCCTACGAGCAGTACTTC. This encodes CATSSGRLAGSSYEQYF.

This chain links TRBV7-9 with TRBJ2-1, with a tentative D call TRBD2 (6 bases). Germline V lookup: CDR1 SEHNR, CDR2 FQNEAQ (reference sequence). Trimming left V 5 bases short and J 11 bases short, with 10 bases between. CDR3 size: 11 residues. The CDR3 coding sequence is TGTGCCAGCAGCCCCGGACTAAAGCAGTTCTTC. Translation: CASSPGLKQFF.

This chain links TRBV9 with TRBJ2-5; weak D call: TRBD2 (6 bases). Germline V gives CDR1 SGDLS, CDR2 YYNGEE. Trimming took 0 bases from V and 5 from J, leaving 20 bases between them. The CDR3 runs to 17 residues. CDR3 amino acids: CASSVEADYWSRETQYF. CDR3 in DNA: TGTGCCAGCAGCGTAGAAGCGGACTACTGGTCTCGGGAGACCCAGTACTTC.